This T cell receptor beta chain was documented in a study of blood T cell repertoires in COVID-19. Turning to the study itself: Researchers got acute and convalescent COVID-19 samples from the United States, Italy and Spain. T cells, B-cell-depleted T cells, or PBMCs supplied cDNA or gDNA.

Under the authors' procedure: Reference gene primers were amplified, and this amplification served to estimate nucleated cell counts. Only in-frame clones appear in the TCRdb table, and some are missing; sequencing was by immunoSEQ multiplex PCR. V, J and clone size are those of that table, while D and trimming were read from the DNA. The sample contains roughly 250,000 clones, approximately 83% of which appear only once. CDR1 is KGHSH, CDR2 LQKENI, per germline. This CDR3 has 16 residues. V was cut by 3 bases and J by 4 bases, with 13 bases left in between. The TCR comes from a woman older than 75 with acute or convalescent COVID-19. This rearrangement joins TRBV18 to TRBJ1-6; D unresolved. The sample comprised peripheral blood. The DNA of the CDR3 is TGTGCCAGCTCACCCACCCGGGTAGAGTATAATTCACCCCTCCACTTT. Translating it yields CASSPTRVEYNSPLHF.